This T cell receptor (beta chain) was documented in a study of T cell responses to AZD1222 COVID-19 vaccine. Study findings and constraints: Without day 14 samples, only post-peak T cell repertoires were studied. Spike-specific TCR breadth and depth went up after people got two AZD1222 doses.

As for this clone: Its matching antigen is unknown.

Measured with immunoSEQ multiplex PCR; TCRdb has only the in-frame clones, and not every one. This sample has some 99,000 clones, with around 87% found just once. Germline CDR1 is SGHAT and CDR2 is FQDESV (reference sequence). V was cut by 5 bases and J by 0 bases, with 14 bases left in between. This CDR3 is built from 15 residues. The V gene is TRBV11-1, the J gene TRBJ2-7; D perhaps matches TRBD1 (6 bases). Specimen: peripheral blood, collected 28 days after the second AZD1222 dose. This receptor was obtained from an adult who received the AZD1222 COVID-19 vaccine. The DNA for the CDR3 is TGTGCCAGCAGCCATCGGACAGCTTACTCCTACGAGCAGTACTTC. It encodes CASSHRTAYSYEQYF. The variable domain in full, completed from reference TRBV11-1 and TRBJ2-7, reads EAEVAQSPRYKITEKSQAVAFWCDPISGHATLYWYRQILGQGPELLVQFQDESVVDDSQLPKDRFSAERLKGVDSTLKIQPAELGDSAMYLCASSHRTAYSYEQYFGPGTRLTVT.